A single sample gave rise to the 28 T cell receptor beta chains below, sequenced in a study of regulatory T cells in long-lasting Graves disease (dated by TCRdb to the early 2020s). The sample's time point, from its label and the paper: persistent/refractory GD, antithyroid drugs over 5 years with positive TRAb. For both TCR sequencing and RNA sequencing, RNA was extracted from PBMCs using TRIzol. The library was obtained by multiplex PCR. For sequencing, an Illumina HiSeq 4000 was employed. To build TCR beta libraries, CDR3 regions were amplified by Arm-PCR using iRepertoire HTBI primers. TCRdb reran the public reads through fastp at Q25 and MiXCR, keeping productive beta chains. Rows are combined by CDR3 protein, so each entry shows the most common genes and DNA. In all, the sample holds around 400,000 distinct CDR3 sequences, and roughly a quarter of those were seen once. Roughly 30% of the sample lies in the top ten.

This sample comprised peripheral blood mononuclear cells (PBMCs), obtained when the disease was refractory, from a patient treated with antithyroid drugs. The origin of the receptors is a female donor with Graves disease.

This clonotype was found many times. The chain carries TRBV12-5 and TRBJ2-7; no clear D gene. This CDR3 is 12 amino acids long. Per the germline V gene, CDR1 is LGHNT and CDR2 is FRNRAP. Trimming removed 1 base from V and 3 bases from J, with 4 bases in between. The CDR3 region has the DNA TGTGCTAGTGGTTTGGACAACTACGAGCAGTACTTC. As protein: CASGLDNYEQYF.

The chain employs TRBV19 and TRBJ2-7; 7 bases agree with TRBD1. J was trimmed by 6 bases and V by 3 bases; bases with no gene match: 11. Germline V gene sequence: CDR1 LNHDA, CDR2 SQIVND (reference sequence). The CDR3 runs to 15 residues. CDR3 DNA: TGTGCCAGTAGTATCAGGGACAGCCGTCTGTCCGAGCAGTACTTC. Translated, it gives CASSIRDSRLSEQYF.

This clonotype has just a few counts. The chain joins TRBV30 to TRBJ2-2, with 12 bases aligning to TRBD2. The germline CDR1 and CDR2 sequences are GTSNPN and SVGIG (reference sequence). J was trimmed by 6 bases and V by 1 base; bases with no gene match: 0. This CDR3 contains 14 residues. CDR3 in amino acids: CAWSGLAGAGELFF. CDR3 bases: TGTGCCTGGAGTGGACTAGCGGGAGCCGGGGAGCTGTTTTTT.

This clonotype was recorded at least ten times. Mismatch with germline at one junction end may stem from a read error. In nucleotides, the CDR3 is TGTGTCAGCAGTGATGGTGCGGGACCCCACTACGGGGAGCTGTTTTTT. This codes for CVSSDGAGPHYGELFF. The chain combines TRBV2 with TRBJ2-2, with D possibly TRBD2 on 6 matching bases. Germline assignment: CDR1 SNHLY and CDR2 FYNNEI. This CDR3 is 16 amino acids long.

In its sample, this clonotype was seen many times. The gene calls are TRBV7-9 and TRBJ2-7; D is ambiguous. Per germline, CDR1 SEHNR and CDR2 FQNEAQ (reference sequence). V was pared by 1 base and J by 4 bases, with 5 bases between. The CDR3 totals 12 residues. The CDR3 is CASSLGVYEQYF. CDR3 sequence (DNA): TGTGCCAGCAGCTTAGGGGTTTACGAGCAGTACTTC.

This clonotype was found many times. This chain's CDR3 is CAWSSGTGSYEQYF. CDR3 in DNA: TGTGCCTGGAGTTCCGGGACAGGGAGTTACGAGCAGTACTTC. The chain joins TRBV30 to TRBJ2-7; 9 bases match TRBD1. CDR3 length equals 14 residues. V shed 2 bases and J 4 bases; nucleotides not matched to a gene: 6. Germline V gene data show CDR1 as GTSNPN and CDR2 as SVGIG (reference sequence).

This chain uses TRBV30 with TRBJ2-5; 9 nucleotides align to TRBD1. The CDR3 loop spans 14 amino acids. J lost 2 bases, V lost 2 bases, and 3 bases had no gene match. CDR1 is GTSNPN and CDR2 is SVGIG in the germline V gene (reference sequence). The CDR3 DNA sequence: TGTGCCTGGAGTAACAGGGGGCGGCAAGAGACCCAGTACTTC. Amino acid sequence: CAWSNRGRQETQYF.

V gene TRBV2 combines with J gene TRBJ2-3; tentative D call: TRBD2 (6 bases). The length of the CDR3 is 14 residues. Looked up from germline, CDR1 is SNHLY and CDR2 is FYNNEI. V lost 6 bases and J 0 bases, leaving 10 bases between the germline ends. CDR3 DNA sequence: TGTGCCAGCAGCTTCGCGGGAAGCACAGATACGCAGTATTTT. Its protein product is CASSFAGSTDTQYF.

This clonotype was detected only a few times. The rearrangement joins TRBV5-1 to TRBJ2-1; 10 bases line up with TRBD2. J lost 3 bases, V lost 3 bases, and 6 bases had no gene match. CDR1 is SGHRS, CDR2 YFSETQ, per germline. The CDR3 sequence is 16 residues long. The CDR3 nucleotides read TGCGCCAGCAGCTCTCCTAGCGGGAGCGTCTACAATGAGCAGTTCTTC. It codes for CASSSPSGSVYNEQFF.

This chain links TRBV19 with TRBJ2-5, with 8 bases that match TRBD1. J was trimmed by 1 base and V by 7 bases; bases with no gene match: 8. The CDR3 has 15 residues. CDR1 LNHDA and CDR2 SQIVND come from the germline V gene (reference sequence). The CDR3 loop reads CASKFGTGRQETQYF. CDR3 DNA sequence: TGTGCCAGTAAATTCGGGACAGGCCGCCAAGAGACCCAGTACTTC.

Only a few counts were recorded for this clonotype. The chain has TRBV19 and TRBJ1-2, with 7 bases aligning to TRBD1. The CDR3 has 16 residues. Per germline, CDR1 LNHDA and CDR2 SQIVND (reference sequence). Germline trimming cut 9 bases from V and 4 bases from J; bases unmatched to any gene: 17. For the CDR3, the DNA is TGTGCCAGAAAATTTCAGCTCCCAGGGGGACCCTATGGCTACACCTTC. Protein sequence: CARKFQLPGGPYGYTF.

Details on this clonotype: A far larger clone differs by one base, so this is likely a read error. Here the CDR3 reads CSVEPTRGRDETQYF. CDR3 DNA: TGCAGCGTTGAGCCTACCAGGGGGCGTGATGAGACCCAGTACTTC. The V call is TRBV29-1, the J call TRBJ2-1, with TRBD1 identical over 8 bases. TRBJ2-5 explains the end of the DNA better; the J call may be wrong. The germline V gene encodes CDR1 SQVTM and CDR2 ANQGSEA. This CDR3 spans 15 amino acids.

This clonotype was picked up many times. This chain joins TRBV3-1 and TRBJ2-7, with 10 bases fitting TRBD2. The junction had 3 bases not matched to a gene; V was cut back by 2 bases and J by 5 bases. Germline assignment: CDR1 LGHDT and CDR2 YNNKEL (reference sequence). The CDR3 runs 14 residues. This chain's CDR3 is CASSQLAGEDEQYF. CDR3 sequence (DNA): TGTGCCAGCAGCCAACTAGCGGGAGAAGACGAGCAGTACTTC.

The rearrangement joins TRBV6-1 to TRBJ2-7, with a tentative D call TRBD2 (5 bases). Between the trimmed V and J ends, which lost 4 bases and 1 base, there was a span of 11 bases. This CDR3 comprises 14 residues. Germline CDR1 reads MNHNS; CDR2 reads SASEGT. The CDR3 here is CASSATDWSYEQYF. The CDR3 nucleotides read TGTGCCAGCAGTGCGACGGACTGGTCCTACGAGCAGTACTTC.

This clonotype was counted ten times or more. V gene TRBV11-2 combines with J gene TRBJ2-5, with D unclear. In germline, CDR1 is SGHAT, CDR2 FQNNGV. With 5 bases removed from V and 5 bases from J, the gap between germline ends came to 6 bases. CDR3 length: 11 amino acids. CDR3 DNA sequence: TGTGCCAGCAGCGACGCTGAGACCCAGTACTTC. It translates to CASSDAETQYF.

This chain joins TRBV5-5 and TRBJ1-6; 8 nucleotides match TRBD1. Germline CDR1 is SGHKS and CDR2 is YYEKEE (reference sequence). The CDR3 contains 16 residues. J gave up 8 bases and V 3 bases, and 10 bases lay outside the gene matches. CDR3 in amino acids: CASSYSFGQGDSPLHF. The CDR3 nucleotides are TGTGCCAGCAGCTACTCTTTCGGACAGGGTGATTCACCCCTCCACTTT.

There are many counts of this clonotype. The chain joins TRBV29-1 to TRBJ1-2; D gene unclear. Germline V gene lookup returns CDR1 SQVTM and CDR2 ANQGSEA. The CDR3 sequence is 14 residues long. Trimming took 4 bases from V and 6 from J, leaving 18 bases between them. The CDR3 nucleotides are TGCAGCGTTGTCCCCCCCCATGTGAGTGATGGCTACACCTTC. Translating gives CSVVPPHVSDGYTF.

CDR3 residues: CASSEALRVRGGTEAFF. The CDR3 nucleotides are TGTGCCAGCAGTGAAGCGCTTCGGGTCCGGGGCGGCACTGAAGCTTTCTTT. This chain uses TRBV6-1 with TRBJ1-1; D possibly corresponds to TRBD1 (5 bases). Germline V gives CDR1 MNHNS, CDR2 SASEGT. Trimming pared 0 bases from V and 4 bases from J, leaving 18 bases between. CDR3 length equals 17 residues.

This rearrangement joins TRBV12-3 or TRBV12-4 to TRBJ2-6, with 9 nucleotides matching TRBD1. The trim removed 6 bases at V and 4 bases at J, leaving 10 bases unmatched. The CDR3 runs to 17 residues. CDR3 in DNA: TGTGCCAGCAGCCTACAGGGGGCGCTGGCCGGGGCCAACGTCCTGACTTTC. It codes for CASSLQGALAGANVLTF.

Of note for this clonotype: Given a much more abundant clone one base away, this may be a read error. The rearrangement joins TRBV18 to TRBJ2-5; unclear D gene. The CDR3 covers 15 residues. Germline loops: CDR1 KGHSH, CDR2 LQKENI. The V end was cut by 2 bases, the J end by 5 bases, with 15 bases between. CDR3 coding DNA: TGTGCCAGCTCACCAACGCCGGACGCGATGGAGACCCAGTACTTC. Its protein product is CASSPTPDAMETQYF.

This clonotype was counted ten times or more. The J gene is TRBJ1-2, the V gene TRBV2, with 8 bases that match TRBD1. With V trimmed by 7 bases and J by 6 bases, 7 bases remained unmatched. In germline, CDR1 is SNHLY, CDR2 FYNNEI. CDR3 size: 13 residues. The CDR3 DNA sequence: TGTGCCAGCAACGACAGGGGTTCCGATGGCTACACCTTC. It codes for CASNDRGSDGYTF.

The chain has TRBV14 and TRBJ1-1; D gene unclear. The V gene's germline CDR1 is SGHDN and CDR2 FVKESK. Trimming cost V 3 bases and J 5 bases, with 10 bases left between them. This CDR3 contains 13 residues. CDR3 nucleotides: TGTGCCAGCAGCCAGGGGAGGTATACTGAAGCTTTCTTT. As protein: CASSQGRYTEAFF.

This chain connects TRBV5-1 to TRBJ1-2; D is unresolved. Trimming pared 4 bases from V and 2 bases from J, leaving 12 bases between. This CDR3 is built from 14 residues. Germline CDR1 SGHRS, CDR2 YFSETQ. CDR3 sequence reads: CASSVRPGNYGYTF. The CDR3 coding sequence is TGCGCCAGCAGCGTGAGGCCGGGAAACTATGGCTACACCTTC.

This clonotype appeared many times. The rearrangement uses TRBV11-3 and TRBJ1-3; D gene uncertain. This CDR3 spans 12 amino acids. Per the germline V gene, CDR1 is SGHNT and CDR2 is YENEEA. V was cut by 0 bases and J by 3 bases, with 0 bases left in between. CDR3 sequence reads: CASSLDGNTIYF. CDR3 bases: TGTGCCAGCAGCTTAGATGGAAACACCATATATTTT.

The V and J genes are TRBV18 and TRBJ1-3; D gene ambiguous. CDR1 is KGHSH, CDR2 LQKENI, per germline. The CDR3 is made up of 15 amino acids. Between the trimmed V and J ends, which lost 3 bases and 0 bases, there was a span of 9 bases. The CDR3: CASSPEANSGNTIYF. The CDR3 coding sequence is TGTGCCAGCTCACCTGAGGCGAACTCTGGAAACACCATATATTTT.

The chain combines TRBV19 with TRBJ1-5, with 10 bases matching TRBD1. The CDR3 is made up of 16 amino acids. Unmatched junction bases numbered 12, after V lost 7 bases and J lost 6 bases. CDR1 is LNHDA, CDR2 SQIVND, per germline (reference sequence). The CDR3 is CASTLRDRGAGQPQHF. DNA of the CDR3: TGTGCCAGTACCCTCCGGGACAGGGGAGCGGGTCAGCCCCAGCATTTT.

This clonotype has just a few counts. The J gene is TRBJ2-5, the V gene TRBV7-2; possibly TRBD1 or TRBD2 for D (5 bases each). The CDR3 sequence is 15 residues long. Trimming took off 1 base at V and 5 bases at J, with 14 bases between the two ends. Germline assignment: CDR1 SGHTA and CDR2 FQGNSA. The CDR3 sequence: CASSLVGGSIETQYF. As DNA, the CDR3 is TGTGCCAGCAGCTTAGTTGGGGGATCAATCGAGACCCAGTACTTC.

This clonotype was counted at least ten times. The rearrangement links TRBV6-1 to TRBJ1-4, with D possibly matching TRBD1 (5 bases). Germline-derived CDR1 and CDR2 are MNHNS and SASEGT. The CDR3 has 15 residues. V lost 5 bases and J lost 7, with 17 bases in between. CDR3 loop: CASSPQPGGGEKLFF. CDR3 sequence (DNA): TGTGCCAGCAGTCCCCAGCCTGGGGGTGGTGAAAAACTGTTTTTT.